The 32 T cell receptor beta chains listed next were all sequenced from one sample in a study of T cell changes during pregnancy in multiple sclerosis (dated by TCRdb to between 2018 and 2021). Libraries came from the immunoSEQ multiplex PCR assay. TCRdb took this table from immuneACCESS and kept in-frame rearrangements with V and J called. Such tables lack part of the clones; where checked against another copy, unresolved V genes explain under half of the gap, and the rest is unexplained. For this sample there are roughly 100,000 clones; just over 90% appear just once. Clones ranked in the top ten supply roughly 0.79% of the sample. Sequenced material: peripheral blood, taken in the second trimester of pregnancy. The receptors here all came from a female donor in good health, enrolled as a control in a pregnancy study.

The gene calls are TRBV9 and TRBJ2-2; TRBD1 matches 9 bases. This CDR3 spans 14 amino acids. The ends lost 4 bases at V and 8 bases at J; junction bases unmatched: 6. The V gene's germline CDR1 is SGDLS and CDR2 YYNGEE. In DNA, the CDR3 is TGTGCCAGCAGCACAAGGACAGGGGTTGGGGAGCTGTTTTTT. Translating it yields CASSTRTGVGELFF.

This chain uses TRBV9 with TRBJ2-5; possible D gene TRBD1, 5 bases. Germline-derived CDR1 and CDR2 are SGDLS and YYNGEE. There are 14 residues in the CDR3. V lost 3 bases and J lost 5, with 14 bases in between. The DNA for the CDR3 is TGTGCCAGCAGCGCGACAGAAATGGGGGAGACCCAGTACTTC. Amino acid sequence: CASSATEMGETQYF.

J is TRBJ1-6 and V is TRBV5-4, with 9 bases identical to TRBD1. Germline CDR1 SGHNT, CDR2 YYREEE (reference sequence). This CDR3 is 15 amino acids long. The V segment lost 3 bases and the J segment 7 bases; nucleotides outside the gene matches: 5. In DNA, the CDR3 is TGTGCCAGCAGCTGGGGACAGGGCCAAAATTCACCCCTCCACTTT. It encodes CASSWGQGQNSPLHF.

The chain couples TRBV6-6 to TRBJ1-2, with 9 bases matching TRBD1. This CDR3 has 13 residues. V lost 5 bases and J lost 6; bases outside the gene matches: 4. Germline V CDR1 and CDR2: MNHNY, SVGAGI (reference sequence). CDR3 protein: CASSRQGGDGYTF. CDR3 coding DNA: TGTGCCAGCAGTCGACAGGGGGGAGATGGCTACACCTTC.

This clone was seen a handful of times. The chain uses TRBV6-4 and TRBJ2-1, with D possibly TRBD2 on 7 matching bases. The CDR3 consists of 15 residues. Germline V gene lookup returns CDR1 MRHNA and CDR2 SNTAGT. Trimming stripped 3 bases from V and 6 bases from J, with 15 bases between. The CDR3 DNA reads TGTGCCAGCAGTGAGGTGGGGGGGCCCTCCAATGAGCAGTTCTTC. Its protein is CASSEVGGPSNEQFF.

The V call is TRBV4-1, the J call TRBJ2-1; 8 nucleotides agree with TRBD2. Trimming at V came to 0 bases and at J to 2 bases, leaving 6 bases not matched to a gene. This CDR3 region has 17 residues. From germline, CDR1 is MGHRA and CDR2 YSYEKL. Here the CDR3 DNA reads TGCGCCAGCAGCCAAGATTCCGGGGGGGGAACCTACAATGAGCAGTTCTTC. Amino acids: CASSQDSGGGTYNEQFF.

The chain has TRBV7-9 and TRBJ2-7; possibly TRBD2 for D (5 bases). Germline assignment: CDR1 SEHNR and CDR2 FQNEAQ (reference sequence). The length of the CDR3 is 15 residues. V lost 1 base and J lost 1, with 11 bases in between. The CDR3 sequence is CASSLEGWTSYEQYF. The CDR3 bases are TGTGCCAGCAGCTTAGAAGGGTGGACTTCCTACGAGCAGTACTTC.

The CDR3 loop reads CASRGDRVYTEAFF. The CDR3 DNA reads TGTGCCAGCAGGGGGGACAGGGTGTACACTGAAGCTTTCTTT. The chain recombines TRBV11-2 with TRBJ1-1, with 9 positions matching TRBD1. The CDR3 covers 14 residues. V dropped 6 bases and J dropped 3; count of bases not matched to a gene: 5. Germline V CDR1 and CDR2: SGHAT, FQNNGV.

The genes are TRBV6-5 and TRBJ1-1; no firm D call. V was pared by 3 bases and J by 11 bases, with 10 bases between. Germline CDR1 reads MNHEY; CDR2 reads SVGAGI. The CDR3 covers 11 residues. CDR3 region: CASSYSGGAFF. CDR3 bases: TGTGCCAGCAGTTATTCGGGAGGGGCTTTCTTT.

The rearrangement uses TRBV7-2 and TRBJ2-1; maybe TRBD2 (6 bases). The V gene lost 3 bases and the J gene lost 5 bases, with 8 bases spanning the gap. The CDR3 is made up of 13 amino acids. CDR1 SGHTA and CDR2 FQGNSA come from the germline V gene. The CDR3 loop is CASSLASDNEQFF. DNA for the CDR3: TGTGCCAGCAGCTTGGCTAGCGACAATGAGCAGTTCTTC.

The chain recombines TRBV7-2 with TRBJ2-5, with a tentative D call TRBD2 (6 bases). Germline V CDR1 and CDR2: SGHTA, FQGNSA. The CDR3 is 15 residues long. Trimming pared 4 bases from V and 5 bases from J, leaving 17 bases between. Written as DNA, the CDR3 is TGTGCCAGCAGCTCAGGAGGGAGACAGTGGGAGACCCAGTACTTC. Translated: CASSSGGRQWETQYF.

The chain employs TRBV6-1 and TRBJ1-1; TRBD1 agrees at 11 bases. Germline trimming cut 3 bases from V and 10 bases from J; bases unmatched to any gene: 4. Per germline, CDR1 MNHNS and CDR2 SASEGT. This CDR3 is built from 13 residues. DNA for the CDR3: TGTGCCAGCAGTGATAGGGACAGGGGGGGAGCTTTCTTT. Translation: CASSDRDRGGAFF.

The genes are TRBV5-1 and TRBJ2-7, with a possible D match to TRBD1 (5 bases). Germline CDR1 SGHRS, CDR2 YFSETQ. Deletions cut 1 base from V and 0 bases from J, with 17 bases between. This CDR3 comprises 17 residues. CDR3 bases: TGCGCCAGCAGCTTGTACGCCCAGGGAAAGGGCTCCTACGAGCAGTACTTC. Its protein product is CASSLYAQGKGSYEQYF.

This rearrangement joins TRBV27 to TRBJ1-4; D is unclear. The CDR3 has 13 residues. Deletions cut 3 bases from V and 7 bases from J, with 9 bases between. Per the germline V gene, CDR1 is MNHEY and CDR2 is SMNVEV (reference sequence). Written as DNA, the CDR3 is TGTGCCAGCAGTTTGATGGGAGGTGAAAAACTGTTTTTT. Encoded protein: CASSLMGGEKLFF.

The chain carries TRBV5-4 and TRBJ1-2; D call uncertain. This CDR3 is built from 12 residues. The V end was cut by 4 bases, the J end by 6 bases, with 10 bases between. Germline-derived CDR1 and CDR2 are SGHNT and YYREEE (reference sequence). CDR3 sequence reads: CASSRYPNGYTF. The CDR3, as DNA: TGTGCCAGCAGCCGTTACCCTAATGGCTACACCTTC.

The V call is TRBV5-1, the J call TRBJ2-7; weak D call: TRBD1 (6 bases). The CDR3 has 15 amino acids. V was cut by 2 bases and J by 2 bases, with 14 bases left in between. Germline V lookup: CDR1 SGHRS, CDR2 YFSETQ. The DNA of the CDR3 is TGCGCCAGCAGCTTACTTGGACAGCTGACCTACGAGCAGTACTTC. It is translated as CASSLLGQLTYEQYF.

The CDR3 protein is CASSLERQARDTQYF. The CDR3 DNA sequence: TGCGCCAGCAGCTTGGAACGACAGGCTCGGGATACGCAGTATTTT. The chain employs TRBV5-1 and TRBJ2-3; D might be TRBD1 (6 bases). V was trimmed by 0 bases and J by 6 bases, leaving 14 bases between them. There are 15 residues in the CDR3. From germline, CDR1 is SGHRS and CDR2 YFSETQ.

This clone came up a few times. CDR3 region: CASSWGTGVSYGYTF. In DNA form, the CDR3 reads TGTGCCAGCAGCTGGGGGACAGGGGTATCCTATGGCTACACCTTC. The V and J genes are TRBV5-6 and TRBJ1-2; 10 bases match TRBD1. The germline gives CDR1 SGHDT, CDR2 YYEEEE. The CDR3 extends over 15 amino acids. V was clipped by 3 bases and J by 4 bases; unmatched bases: 6. The whole variable domain, filled in from reference TRBV5-6 and TRBJ1-2, reads DAGVTQSPTHLIKTRGQQVTLRCSPKSGHDTVSWYQQALGQGPQFIFQYYEEEERQRGNFPDRFSGHQFPNYSSELNVNALLLGDSALYLCASSWGTGVSYGYTFGSGTRLTVV.

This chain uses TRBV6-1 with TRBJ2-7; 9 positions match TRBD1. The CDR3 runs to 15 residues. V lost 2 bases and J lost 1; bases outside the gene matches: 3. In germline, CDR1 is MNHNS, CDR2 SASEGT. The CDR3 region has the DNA TGTGCCAGCAGTGAAAGGACAGGGGAATCCTACGAGCAGTACTTC. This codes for CASSERTGESYEQYF.

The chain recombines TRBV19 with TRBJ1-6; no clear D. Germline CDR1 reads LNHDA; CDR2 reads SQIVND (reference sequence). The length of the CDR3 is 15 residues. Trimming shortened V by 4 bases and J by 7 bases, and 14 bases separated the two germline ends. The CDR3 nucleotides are TGTGCCAGTAGTACCGTGGCGGGTGAAAATTCACCCCTCCACTTT. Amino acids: CASSTVAGENSPLHF.

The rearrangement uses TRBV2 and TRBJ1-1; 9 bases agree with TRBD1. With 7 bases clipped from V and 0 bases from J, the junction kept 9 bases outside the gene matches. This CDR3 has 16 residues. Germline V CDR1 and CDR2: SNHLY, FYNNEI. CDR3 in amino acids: CASIKDRGDLNTEAFF. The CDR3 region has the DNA TGTGCCAGCATTAAGGACAGGGGCGATTTGAACACTGAAGCTTTCTTT.

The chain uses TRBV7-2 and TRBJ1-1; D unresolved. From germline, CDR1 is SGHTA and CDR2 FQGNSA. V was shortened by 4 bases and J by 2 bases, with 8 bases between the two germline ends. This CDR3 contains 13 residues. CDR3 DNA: TGTGCCAGCAGCTCCCCGGGTAACACTGAAGCTTTCTTT. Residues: CASSSPGNTEAFF.

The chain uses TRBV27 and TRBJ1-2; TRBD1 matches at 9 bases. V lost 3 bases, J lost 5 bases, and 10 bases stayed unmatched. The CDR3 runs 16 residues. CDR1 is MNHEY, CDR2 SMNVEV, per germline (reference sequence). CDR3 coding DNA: TGTGCCAGCAGTTTTGGAACCGGGACAGGGCCTTATGGCTACACCTTC. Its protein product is CASSFGTGTGPYGYTF.

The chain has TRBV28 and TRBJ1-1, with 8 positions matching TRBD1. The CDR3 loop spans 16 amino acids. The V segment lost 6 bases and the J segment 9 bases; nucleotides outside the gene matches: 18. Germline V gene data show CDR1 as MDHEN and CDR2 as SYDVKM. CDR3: CASRPQGATPASQAFF. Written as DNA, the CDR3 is TGTGCCAGCAGGCCTCAGGGGGCAACCCCCGCGTCGCAAGCTTTCTTT.

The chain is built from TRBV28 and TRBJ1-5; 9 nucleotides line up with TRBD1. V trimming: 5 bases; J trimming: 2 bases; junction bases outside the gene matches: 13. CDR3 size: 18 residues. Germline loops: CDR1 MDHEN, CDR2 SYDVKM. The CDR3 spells CASSRGQGGLHGNQPQHF. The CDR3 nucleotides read TGTGCCAGCAGTCGGGGACAGGGTGGGTTGCATGGCAATCAGCCCCAGCATTTT.

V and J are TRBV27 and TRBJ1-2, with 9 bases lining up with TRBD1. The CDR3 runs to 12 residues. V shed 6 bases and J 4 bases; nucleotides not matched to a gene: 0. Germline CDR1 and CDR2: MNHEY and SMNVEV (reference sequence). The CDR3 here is CASRDRGYGYTF. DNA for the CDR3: TGTGCCAGCAGGGACAGGGGCTATGGCTACACCTTC.

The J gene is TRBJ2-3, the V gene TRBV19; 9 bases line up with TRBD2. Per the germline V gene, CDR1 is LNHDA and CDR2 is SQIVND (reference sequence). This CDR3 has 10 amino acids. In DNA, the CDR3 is TGTGGTGCGGGAGGGGATACGCAGTATTTT. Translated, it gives CGAGGDTQYF.

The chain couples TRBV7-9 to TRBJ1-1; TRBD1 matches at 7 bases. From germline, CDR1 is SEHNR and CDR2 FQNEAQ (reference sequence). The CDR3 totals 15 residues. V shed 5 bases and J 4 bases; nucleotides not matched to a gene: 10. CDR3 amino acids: CASSRRVGDSTEAFF. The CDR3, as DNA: TGTGCCAGCAGCCGACGAGTAGGGGACAGCACTGAAGCTTTCTTT.

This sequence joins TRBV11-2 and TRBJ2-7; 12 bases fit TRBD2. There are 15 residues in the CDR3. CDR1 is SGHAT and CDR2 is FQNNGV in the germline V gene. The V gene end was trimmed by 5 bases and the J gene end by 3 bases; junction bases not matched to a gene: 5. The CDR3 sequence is CASSVTSGSIYEQYF. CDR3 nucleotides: TGTGCCAGCAGCGTGACTAGCGGGAGTATCTACGAGCAGTACTTC.

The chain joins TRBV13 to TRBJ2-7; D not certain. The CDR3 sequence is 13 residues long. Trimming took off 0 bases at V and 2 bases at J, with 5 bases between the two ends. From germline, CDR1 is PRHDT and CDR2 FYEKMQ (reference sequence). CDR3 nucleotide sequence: TGTGCCAGCAGCTTAGGGGCAACCTACGAGCAGTACTTC. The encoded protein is CASSLGATYEQYF.

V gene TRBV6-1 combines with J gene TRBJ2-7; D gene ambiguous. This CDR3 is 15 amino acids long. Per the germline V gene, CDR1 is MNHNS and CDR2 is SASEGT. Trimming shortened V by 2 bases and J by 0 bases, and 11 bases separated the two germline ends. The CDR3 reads CASSESLGVSYEQYF. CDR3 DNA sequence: TGTGCCAGCAGTGAAAGCTTGGGCGTCTCCTACGAGCAGTACTTC.

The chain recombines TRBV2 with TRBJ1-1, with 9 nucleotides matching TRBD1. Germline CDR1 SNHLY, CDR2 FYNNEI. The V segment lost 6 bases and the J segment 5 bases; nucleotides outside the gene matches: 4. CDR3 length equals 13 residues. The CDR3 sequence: CASRRDRETEAFF. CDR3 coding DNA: TGTGCCAGCAGAAGGGACAGGGAAACTGAAGCTTTCTTT.